This T cell receptor beta chain emerged from a study of blood T cells in healthy people across ages. Regarding the study as a whole: There was no known CMV status for donors, so expanded clonotype changes were possibly confounded.

As to this clonotype: Its antigen is not identified.

The CDR3 consists of 12 residues. The germline CDR1 and CDR2 sequences are SQVTM and ANQGSEA. J gave up 6 bases and V 6 bases, and 6 bases lay outside the gene matches. Then a second PCR, running about 7 to 11 cycles, was carried out with a sample-barcoded 5' primer and a J-beta primer mix. TCRdb fed the 5' RACE reads into MiXCR, producing one record per CDR3 protein. The sample lists approximately 770,000 distinct CDR3 sequences; roughly 64% were seen once. Input material: blood. This clonotype was obtained from a man younger than 40 in good health. The chain combines TRBV29-1 with TRBJ1-2; 8 bases align to TRBD1. CDR3 DNA: TGCAGCGTGGGGACAGGATTGAATGGCTACACCTTC. As protein: CSVGTGLNGYTF.